This T cell receptor (beta chain) was retrieved from a study of blood T cell repertoires in COVID-19. The wider study: From the United States, Italy and Spain came samples of acute and convalescent COVID-19. T cells, B-cell-depleted T cells, or PBMCs provided the cDNA or gDNA that served as material.

Study processing details: Amplification with reference gene primers provided the estimates of nucleated cell counts. Method: immunoSEQ multiplex PCR; TCRdb's copy keeps in-frame clones and lacks some. Clone size and V and J calls were adopted from that table, with D and trimming inferred from the DNA. The sample has about 70,000 clones, about 85% seen once. The receptor was derived from an elderly man with acute or convalescent COVID-19. The source material was peripheral blood.

CDR3: CASSYSSGANQPQHF. DNA of the CDR3: TGTGCCAGCAGTTACTCGTCAGGGGCCAATCAGCCCCAGCATTTT. The rearrangement joins TRBV6-5 to TRBJ1-5; possibly TRBD1 for D (6 bases). The CDR3 has 15 amino acids. Deletions cut 0 bases from V and 3 bases from J, with 9 bases between. Germline V gives CDR1 MNHEY, CDR2 SVGAGI.